Below are 20 T cell receptor beta chains sequenced from a single sample in a study of regulatory T cells in long-lasting Graves disease. This sample's time point: newly diagnosed GD, antithyroid drugs for less than 3 months. TCR sequences were obtained from RNA taken from PBMCs. The TCR beta library used iRepertoire HTBI primers with Arm-PCR amplification of CDR3. TCRdb redid the calling of the multiplex PCR reads with MiXCR, one entry per CDR3 protein. The sample includes about 520,000 distinct CDR3 sequences, more than 10% seen only once; the top ten take 8.9%. The data were also submitted as part of a second study, on T cells in Graves' hyperthyroidism and ophthalmopathy.

The sequencing here drew on peripheral blood mononuclear cells (PBMCs), taken at new diagnosis, from a patient treated with antithyroid drugs. The receptors stem from a woman in her thirties with Graves disease.

This clonotype was counted at least ten times. The gene calls are TRBV11-2 and TRBJ2-5; D is perhaps TRBD1 (5 bases). Matching the DNA end better, TRBJ2-1 makes the J call doubtful. This CDR3 comprises 15 residues. Germline CDR1 SGHAT, CDR2 FQNNGV. CDR3 residues: CASSLVGFGTGEQFF. CDR3 sequence (DNA): TGTGCCAGCAGCTTAGTAGGGTTTGGCACAGGAGAGCAGTTCTTC.

V is TRBV6-1 and J is TRBJ2-7; 8 bases match TRBD1. CDR3 length equals 18 residues. The germline gives CDR1 MNHNS, CDR2 SASEGT. V shed 7 bases and J 2 bases; nucleotides not matched to a gene: 19. The CDR3 nucleotides are TGTGCCAGCACCGATATCGCGGCAGGGGGCATCCGACCCTACGAGCAGTACTTC. Protein sequence: CASTDIAAGGIRPYEQYF.

The chain combines TRBV7-9 with TRBJ1-1; D call uncertain. Germline loops: CDR1 SEHNR, CDR2 FQNEAQ (reference sequence). The CDR3 has 15 amino acids. V was pared by 1 base and J by 0 bases, with 9 bases between. For the CDR3, the DNA is TGTGCCAGCAGCTTAGGAGTCGCTATGAACACTGAAGCTTTCTTT. It yields the protein CASSLGVAMNTEAFF.

This clonotype was counted ten times or more. This rearrangement joins TRBV27 to TRBJ2-5, with D uncertain. Looked up from germline, CDR1 is MNHEY and CDR2 is SMNVEV (reference sequence). Trimming cost V 6 bases and J 5 bases, with 13 bases left between them. The CDR3 is made up of 13 amino acids. The CDR3 DNA reads TGTGCCAGCAGAAGGGATGGTTACGAGACCCAGTACTTC. This gives the protein CASRRDGYETQYF.

The chain links TRBV6-1 to TRBJ2-7, with TRBD2 as a possible D gene (5 bases). Per the germline V gene, CDR1 is MNHNS and CDR2 is SASEGT. Trimming shortened V by 7 bases and J by 3 bases, and 19 bases separated the two germline ends. There are 15 residues in the CDR3. The CDR3 DNA sequence: TGTGCCAGCAAGGGCCCGGACTTGAGGTTCTACGAGCAGTACTTC. Translating it yields CASKGPDLRFYEQYF.

This clonotype was seen more than once but under ten times. The gene calls are TRBV7-9 and TRBJ1-5, with D maybe TRBD1 (5 bases). Per the germline V gene, CDR1 is SEHNR and CDR2 is FQNEAQ (reference sequence). Trimming took off 1 base at V and 5 bases at J, with 12 bases between the two ends. This CDR3 comprises 15 residues. DNA for the CDR3: TGTGCCAGCAGCTTAGGAGGCAGGGTGGATCAGCCCCAGCATTTT. Translating gives CASSLGGRVDQPQHF.

This clonotype was picked up many times. This rearrangement joins TRBV28 to TRBJ2-1; 7 nucleotides align to TRBD1. Germline trimming cut 1 base from V and 13 bases from J; bases unmatched to any gene: 16. The CDR3 is 16 residues long. Looked up from germline, CDR1 is MDHEN and CDR2 is SYDVKM. The CDR3 sequence: CASSLLGDSIQRAQFF. CDR3 sequence (DNA): TGTGCCAGCAGTTTATTGGGGGACAGTATCCAAAGGGCCCAGTTCTTC. Using reference TRBV28 and TRBJ2-1 for the parts outside the CDR3, the full variable domain is DVKVTQSSRYLVKRTGEKVFLECVQDMDHENMFWYRQDPGLGLRLIYFSYDVKMKEKGDIPEGYSVSREKKERFSLILESASTNQTSMYLCASSLLGDSIQRAQFFGPGTRLTVL.

This clonotype was observed at least ten times. The DNA of the CDR3 is TGTGCCAGCAGTTCCCGACTAGCGGGAGGACCCACAGATACGCAGTATTTT. As protein: CASSSRLAGGPTDTQYF. The gene calls are TRBV27 and TRBJ2-3, with TRBD2 matching 13 bases. V trimming: 4 bases; J trimming: 2 bases; junction bases outside the gene matches: 6. The V gene's germline CDR1 is MNHEY and CDR2 SMNVEV (reference sequence). The CDR3 contains 17 residues.

This clonotype was seen at least ten times. The CDR3 spells CASSSVTGQDLYEQYF. DNA of the CDR3: TGTGCCAGCAGCTCGGTGACAGGGCAGGACTTGTACGAGCAGTACTTC. The rearrangement links TRBV7-8 to TRBJ2-7; 7 bases are a match to TRBD1. Germline-derived CDR1 and CDR2 are SGHVS and FQNEAQ. The V gene end was trimmed by 4 bases and the J gene end by 4 bases; junction bases not matched to a gene: 13. There are 16 residues in the CDR3.

This clonotype was seen many times. The chain joins TRBV20-1 to TRBJ1-1, with TRBD1 matching over 10 bases. The CDR3 runs to 17 residues. V lost 5 bases and J lost 4; bases outside the gene matches: 16. Looked up from germline, CDR1 is DFQATT and CDR2 is SNEGSKA (reference sequence). The CDR3 DNA reads as TGCAGTGCTGACCGACAGGGGGCAGGAATAGGGGGCACTGAAGCTTTCTTT. It translates to CSADRQGAGIGGTEAFF.

This clonotype was picked up a small number of times. The genes are TRBV20-1 and TRBJ1-1, with TRBD1 identical over 9 bases. Germline V gene data show CDR1 as DFQATT and CDR2 as SNEGSKA (reference sequence). The CDR3 runs 13 residues. The CDR3 nucleotides read TGCGGGGGACAGGGTGAGGTGAACACTGAAGCTTTCTTT. Its protein product is CGGQGEVNTEAFF.

This clonotype was counted many times. The V and J genes are TRBV2 and TRBJ2-7, with 9 bases aligning to TRBD1. CDR3 length: 13 residues. The germline CDR1 and CDR2 sequences are SNHLY and FYNNEI. Trimming took 4 bases from V and 3 from J; bases not matched to a gene: 1. The CDR3 bases are TGTGCCAGCAGTGGGGACAGGGTCTACGAGCAGTACTTC. Translated, it gives CASSGDRVYEQYF.

Ten or more counts support this clonotype. This chain joins TRBV27 and TRBJ2-7, with no clear D. Germline values: CDR1 MNHEY, CDR2 SMNVEV (reference sequence). With 3 bases removed from V and 7 bases from J, the gap between germline ends came to 13 bases. The CDR3 is made up of 13 amino acids. The CDR3 region has the DNA TGTGCCAGCAGTTTGTCGGAAGGTCGGGAGCAGTACTTC. Translating gives CASSLSEGREQYF.

This clonotype was seen at least ten times. In DNA, the CDR3 is TGTGCCAGCAGTCCCGTGGGTGATCGGGGTACTTCCTACAATGAGCAGTTCTTC. Its protein is CASSPVGDRGTSYNEQFF. This chain links TRBV2 with TRBJ2-1; D is perhaps TRBD2 (5 bases). CDR1 is SNHLY and CDR2 is FYNNEI in the germline V gene. The CDR3 sequence is 18 residues long. Between the trimmed V and J ends, which lost 5 bases and 1 base, there was a span of 21 bases.

Remarks on this clonotype: Since a much larger clone is just one base distant, this may be a read error. V is TRBV20-1 and J is TRBJ2-1; D gene unclear. Germline loops: CDR1 DFQATT, CDR2 SNEGSKA (reference sequence). The CDR3 has 13 residues. The CDR3 DNA reads TGCAGTGCTAGCAGGAACTCCTACAATGAGCAGCTCTTC. This codes for CSASRNSYNEQLF.

This clonotype has at least ten counts. The rearrangement uses TRBV7-8 and TRBJ2-1; TRBD2 matches at 8 bases. Germline values: CDR1 SGHVS, CDR2 FQNEAQ. With 1 base clipped from V and 8 bases from J, the junction kept 10 bases outside the gene matches. The CDR3 is 16 amino acids. The CDR3 nucleotides are TGTGCCAGCAGCTTAGGATCGTTCCGGGGGGGGGATGAGCAGTTCTTC. Amino acid sequence: CASSLGSFRGGDEQFF.

At least ten counts were recorded for this clonotype. One end of the junction fails to match germline, which may point to a read error. This chain connects TRBV28 to TRBJ2-4; D is possibly TRBD2 (5 bases). The CDR3 spans 14 residues. CDR1 is MDHEN and CDR2 is SYDVKM in the germline V gene. This chain's CDR3 is CASSQRGLRIIGNF. In nucleotides, the CDR3 is TGTGCCAGCAGTCAAAGAGGACTGAGGATCATAGGGAACTTC. The whole variable domain, filled in from reference TRBV28 and TRBJ2-4, reads DVKVTQSSRYLVKRTGEKVFLECVQDMDHENMFWYRQDPGLGLRLIYFSYDVKMKEKGDIPEGYSVSREKKERFSLILESASTNQTSMYLCASSQRGLRIIGNFGAGTRLSVL.

Many counts were recorded for this clonotype. This chain links TRBV19 with TRBJ1-2; a possible D gene is TRBD1 (6 bases). There are 17 residues in the CDR3. Germline V lookup: CDR1 LNHDA, CDR2 SQIVND (reference sequence). V shed 7 bases and J shed 2 bases, with 23 bases lying between them. The CDR3 DNA sequence: TGTGCCAGTAAAGCCGCCCAGGGGTCACGACGGAACTATGGCTACACCTTC. Protein: CASKAAQGSRRNYGYTF.

This clonotype has a handful of counts. This chain uses TRBV10-2 with TRBJ2-3; TRBD2 agrees at 9 bases. Germline V gene data show CDR1 as WSHSY and CDR2 as SAAADI. The J segment lost 5 bases and the V segment lost 4 bases, leaving 7 bases of the junction unmatched. The CDR3 contains 15 residues. The CDR3 coding sequence is TGCGCCAGCAGTGTGGCGGGAGGGCTGGGAGATACGCAGTATTTT. Residues: CASSVAGGLGDTQYF.

This clonotype occurred many times. CDR3 DNA: TGTGCCAGTAATACGGTTCAGAACACCGGGGAGCTGTTTTTT. Amino acids: CASNTVQNTGELFF. The chain uses TRBV19 and TRBJ2-2, with D unresolved. Per the germline V gene, CDR1 is LNHDA and CDR2 is SQIVND (reference sequence). The CDR3 is made up of 14 amino acids. V was trimmed by 7 bases and J by 1 base, leaving 10 bases between them.